In its sample, the clone carrying this T cell receptor beta chain was seen a few times. The antigen remains unidentified. The data are from a study of blood T cells in healthy people across ages. Study-level points and caveats: Unknown donor CMV status possibly confounded expanded clonotype changes. Compared with aged donors, long-lived donors showed fewer expanded clones, suggesting selection.

For the second PCR, which ran for about 7 to 11 cycles, a sample-barcoded 5' primer and a J-beta primer mix were used. TCRdb fed the 5' RACE reads into MiXCR, producing one record per CDR3 protein. The sample has about a million distinct CDR3 sequences, about 53% seen once. Isolation yielded PBMCs, at least 6.5 million per sample, in every case. Germline CDR1 is SGHTA and CDR2 is FQGNSA. V was pared by 5 bases and J by 5 bases, with 10 bases between. The CDR3 consists of 12 residues. The TCR was taken from a woman between 55 and 75 years old in good health. Sequencing was performed on blood. This chain links TRBV7-2 with TRBJ2-7; possible D gene TRBD1, 6 bases. The CDR3 reads CASSLTGHEQYF. The CDR3 DNA sequence: TGTGCCAGCAGCCTGACAGGACACGAGCAGTACTTC.